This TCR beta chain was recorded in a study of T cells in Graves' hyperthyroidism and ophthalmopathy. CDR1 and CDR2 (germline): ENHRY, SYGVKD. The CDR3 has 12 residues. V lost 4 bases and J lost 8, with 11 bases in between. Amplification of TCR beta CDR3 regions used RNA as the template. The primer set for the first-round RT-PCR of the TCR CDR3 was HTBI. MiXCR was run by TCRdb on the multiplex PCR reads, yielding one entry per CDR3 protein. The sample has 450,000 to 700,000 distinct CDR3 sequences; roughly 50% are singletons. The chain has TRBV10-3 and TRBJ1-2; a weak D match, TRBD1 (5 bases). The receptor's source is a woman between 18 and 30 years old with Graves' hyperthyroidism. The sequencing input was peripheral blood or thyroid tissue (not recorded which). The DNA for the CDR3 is TGTGCCATCAGTGGGACGGGGGGGGGCTACACCTTC. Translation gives CAISGTGGGYTF.